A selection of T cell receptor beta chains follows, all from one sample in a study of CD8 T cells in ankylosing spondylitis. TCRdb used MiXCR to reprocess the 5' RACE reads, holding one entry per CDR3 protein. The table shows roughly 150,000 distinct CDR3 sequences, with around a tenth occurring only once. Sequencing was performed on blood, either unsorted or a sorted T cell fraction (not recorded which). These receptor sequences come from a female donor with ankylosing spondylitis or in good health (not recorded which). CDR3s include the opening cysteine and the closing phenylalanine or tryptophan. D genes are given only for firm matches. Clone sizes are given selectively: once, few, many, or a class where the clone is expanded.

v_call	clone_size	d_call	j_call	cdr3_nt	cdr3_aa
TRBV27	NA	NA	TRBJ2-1	TGTGCCAGCAGTTTAAGGTGGGGCTATGAGCAGTTCTTC	CASSLRWGYEQFF
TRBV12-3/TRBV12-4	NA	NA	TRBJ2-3	TGTGCCAGCAGGACAAACACAGATACGCAGTATTTT	CASRTNTDTQYF
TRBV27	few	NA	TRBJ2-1	TGTGCCAGCAGTCCTGTCCTCTCGTGGGACAATGAGCAGTTCTTC	CASSPVLSWDNEQFF
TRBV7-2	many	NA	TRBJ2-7	TGTGCCAGCAGCCCCTACGGACAGTTGTACGAGCAGTACTTC	CASSPYGQLYEQYF
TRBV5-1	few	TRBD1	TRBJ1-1	TGCGCCAGCAGCTCCGGACAGGGAGCGAACACTGAAGCTTTCTTT	CASSSGQGANTEAFF
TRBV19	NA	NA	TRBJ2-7	TGTGCCAGTAGTGCAACAACGGACACTTCTTACGAGCAGTACTTC	CASSATTDTSYEQYF
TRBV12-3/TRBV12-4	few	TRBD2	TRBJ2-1	TGTGCCAGCAGTTTAGCGCTCACTAGCGAGGGTGAGCAGTTCTTC	CASSLALTSEGEQFF
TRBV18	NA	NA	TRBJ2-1	TGTGCCAGCTCACCACCGTATCGTTCCTACAATGAGCAGTTCTTC	CASSPPYRSYNEQFF
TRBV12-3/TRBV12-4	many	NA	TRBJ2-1	TGTGCCAGCAGTTCAAGGACTTCGGGGTACAATGAGCAGTTCTTC	CASSSRTSGYNEQFF
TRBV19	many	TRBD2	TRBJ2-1	TGTGCCAGTAGTGAGGTAGCGGGAGCGTACAATGAGCAGTTCTTC	CASSEVAGAYNEQFF
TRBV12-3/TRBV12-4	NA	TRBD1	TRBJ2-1	TGTGCCAGCACTGAAGGGGGCGGTGAGCAGTTCTTC	CASTEGGGEQFF
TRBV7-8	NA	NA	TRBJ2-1	TGTGCCAGCAGCTCCTACTACAATGAGCAGTTCTTC	CASSSYYNEQFF
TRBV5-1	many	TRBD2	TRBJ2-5	TGCGCCAGCGGCGGGGAGGGGACCCAGTACTTC	CASGGEGTQYF
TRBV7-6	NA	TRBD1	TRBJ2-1	TGTGCCAGCAGCGGAGGACCAGGGGGTAATGAGCAGTTCTTC	CASSGGPGGNEQFF
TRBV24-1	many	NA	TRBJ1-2	TGTGCCACCAGTGATCAACGGGAAAACTATGGCTACACCTTC	CATSDQRENYGYTF
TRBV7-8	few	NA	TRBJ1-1	TGTGCCAGCTCCACGGGGGGACTTGCCACTGAAGCTTTCTTT	CASSTGGLATEAFF
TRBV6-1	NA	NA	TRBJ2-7	TGTGCCAGCATCTCCAACTACGAGCAGTACTTC	CASISNYEQYF
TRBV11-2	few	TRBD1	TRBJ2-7	TGTGCCAGCAGCTCCGGGACAGGGTTCCCCTACGAGCAGTACTTC	CASSSGTGFPYEQYF
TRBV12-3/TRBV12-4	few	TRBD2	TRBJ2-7	TGTGCCAGCAGTTTCCAAGCGGGAGTAACGGACGAGCAGTACTTC	CASSFQAGVTDEQYF
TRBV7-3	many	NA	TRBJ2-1	TGTGCCAGCAGCCCAACCCGAGCAAACTCCTACAATGAGCAGTTCTTC	CASSPTRANSYNEQFF
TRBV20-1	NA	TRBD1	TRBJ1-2	TGCAGTGCCAGAAGGGACAGGGACTATGGCTACACCTTC	CSARRDRDYGYTF
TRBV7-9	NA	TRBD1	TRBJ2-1	TGTGCCAGCAGCTTAGGGCCCGGGACAGGGGGCGATGAGCAGTTCTTC	CASSLGPGTGGDEQFF
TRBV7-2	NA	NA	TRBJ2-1	TGTGCCAGCAGGCATCAGGGAGGTAGTGAGCAGTTCTTC	CASRHQGGSEQFF
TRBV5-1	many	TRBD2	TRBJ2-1	TGCGCCAGCAGCGCCGGGACTAGCGTACCGGGTGAGCAGTTCTTC	CASSAGTSVPGEQFF
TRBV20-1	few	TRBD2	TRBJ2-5	TGCAGTGCTAGAGTCGGGGGGGGTGAGACCCAGTACTTC	CSARVGGGETQYF
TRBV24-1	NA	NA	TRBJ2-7	TGTGCCACCAGTGATTTGAGGACAAGCGAGCAGTACTTC	CATSDLRTSEQYF
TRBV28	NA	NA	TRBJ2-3	TGTGCCAGCAGCCCCCTCGCGGGCACAGATACGCAGTATTTT	CASSPLAGTDTQYF
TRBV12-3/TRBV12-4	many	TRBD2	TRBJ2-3	TGTGCCAGCAGTCCTTGGACTAGCGGAAAGAGCACAGATACGCAGTATTTT	CASSPWTSGKSTDTQYF
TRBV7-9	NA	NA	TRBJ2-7	TGTGCCAGCAGCTTAGGAGTCATGGACGGCTACGAGCAGTACTTC	CASSLGVMDGYEQYF
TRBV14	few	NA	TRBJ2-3	TGTGCCAGCAGCCGTTCATACACAGATACGCAGTATTTT	CASSRSYTDTQYF
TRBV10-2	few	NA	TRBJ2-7	TGCGCCAGCAGTGATCGTTCAGGGGACTCCTACGAGCAGTACTTC	CASSDRSGDSYEQYF
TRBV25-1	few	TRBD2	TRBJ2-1	TGTGCCAGCAGTGAACTAGCGGGAAAGGATGAGCAGTTCTTC	CASSELAGKDEQFF
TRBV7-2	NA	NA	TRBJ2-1	TGTGCCAGCAGCCTAGCATCCCCCAGCGAACTATACAATGAGCAGTTCTTC	CASSLASPSELYNEQFF
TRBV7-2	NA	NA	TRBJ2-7	TGTGCCAGCAGCACTCGGGACCGCTACGAGCAGTACTTC	CASSTRDRYEQYF
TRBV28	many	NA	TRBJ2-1	TGTGCCAGCAGTTTCGGGTATAGAGCCGCCCACAATTTCGAGCAGTTCTTC	CASSFGYRAAHNFEQFF
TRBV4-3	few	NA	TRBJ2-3	TGCGCCAGCAGCCAAGATAGCGGATACACAGATACGCAGTATTTT	CASSQDSGYTDTQYF
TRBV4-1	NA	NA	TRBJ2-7	TGCGCCAGCAGCCAGAGGGGACATAGTACCTACGAGCAGTACTTC	CASSQRGHSTYEQYF
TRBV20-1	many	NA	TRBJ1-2	TGCAGTGCTACCTTCTCCGAGGAGGAGGGAGCCTATGGCTACACCTTC	CSATFSEEEGAYGYTF
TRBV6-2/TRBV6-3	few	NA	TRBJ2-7	TGTGCCAGCAGTGGCGACAGTTCCGAGCAGTACTTC	CASSGDSSEQYF
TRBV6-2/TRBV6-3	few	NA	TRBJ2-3	TGTGCCAGTCTACAGGGAAGAGATACGCAGTATTTT	CASLQGRDTQYF
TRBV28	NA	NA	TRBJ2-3	TGTGCCGGCGCTACGGCAGATACGCAGTATTTT	CAGATADTQYF
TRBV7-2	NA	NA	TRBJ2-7	TGTGCCAGCAGCATAGCGCCCACCTACGAGCAGTACTTC	CASSIAPTYEQYF
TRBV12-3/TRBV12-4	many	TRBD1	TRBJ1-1	TGTGCCAGCAGTCAGACAGGGGAGAACACTGAAGCTTTCTTT	CASSQTGENTEAFF
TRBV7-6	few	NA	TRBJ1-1	TGTGCCAGCAGCTTAGGGGCGGGAGGGCTCACTGAAGCTTTCTTT	CASSLGAGGLTEAFF
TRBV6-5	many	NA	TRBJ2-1	TGTGCCAGCAGTTACCCTTCTGGTGAGCAGTTCTTC	CASSYPSGEQFF
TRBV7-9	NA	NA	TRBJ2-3	TGTGCCAGCAGCCTACGGCGCGATACGCAGTATTTT	CASSLRRDTQYF
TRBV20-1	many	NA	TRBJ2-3	TGCAGTGCTAGAGATAGGACCTTTAATACGCAGTATTTT	CSARDRTFNTQYF
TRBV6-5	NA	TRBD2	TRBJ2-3	TGTGCCAGCAGTTCCCTAGCGGGTTACACAGATACGCAGTATTTT	CASSSLAGYTDTQYF
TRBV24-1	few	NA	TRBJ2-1	TGTGCCACCAGTGATTTGAAACCTCCGGGGTTCGATGAGCAGTTCTTC	CATSDLKPPGFDEQFF
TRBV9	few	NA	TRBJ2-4	TGTGCCAGCAGCGTTTTTGCGGGACCCAAAAACATTCAGTACTTC	CASSVFAGPKNIQYF
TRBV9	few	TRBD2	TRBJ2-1	TGTGCCAGCAGCGCCGGGACTAGCGCTTACAATGAGCAGTTCTTC	CASSAGTSAYNEQFF